The sequence of this T cell receptor beta chain was determined in a study of blood T cell repertoires in COVID-19. All enrollees were about 18 to 100 years old and from 20 to 30 US areas. The authors' processing: Estimated nucleated cell counts came from reference gene primer amplification. Repertoires were generated with immunoSEQ multiplex PCR, while TCRdb's copy carries only in-frame clones and drops some. The D gene and trimming were derived from the DNA, and the V and J assignments and clone size from that table. The table has about 190,000 clones, more than 75% seen once. The receptor's source is a woman aged 50 to 60 with acute COVID-19. The sequenced material came from PBMCs or T cells enriched from blood (not recorded which).

CDR3 sequence reads: CASSSQGYEQFF. The CDR3 DNA follows: TGTGCCAGCAGCTCCCAGGGGTATGAGCAGTTCTTC. The chain is built from TRBV11-1 and TRBJ2-1, with a tentative D call TRBD1 (6 bases). Germline CDR1 SGHAT, CDR2 FQDESV (reference sequence). This CDR3 comprises 12 residues. Trimming stripped 4 bases from V and 8 bases from J, with 9 bases between.